This entry is about one TCR beta chain. What it binds is not known. Documented time point: after dendritic cell vaccination, including at tumor progression/relapse. The data were obtained in a study of glioma-infiltrating T cells after dendritic cell vaccination. Overall study context: Autologous tumor lysate-pulsed dendritic cell vaccination was given between the early 2000s and the early 2010s. At biweekly intervals, patients got three intradermal dendritic cell vaccine injections.

The study, taken as a whole, reports: TCR clonality showed no direct relationship with survival.

Amplification used 60 V beta primers and 13 J beta primers. Clones were read by immunoSEQ multiplex PCR, and TCRdb kept only the in-frame ones, dropping some. The sample lists roughly 60,000 clones; roughly nine tenths were seen once. The CDR3 covers 17 residues. V was pared by 1 base and J by 7 bases, with 8 bases of the junction left unmatched. The germline V gene has CDR1 SGHDN and CDR2 FVKESK. The rearrangement links TRBV14 to TRBJ2-1; 12 bases align to TRBD2. This receptor was obtained from a human donor with glioblastoma. This specimen consisted of blood, obtained after dendritic cell vaccination. CDR3 nucleotides: TGTGCCAGCAGCCAAGGAAGACTAGCGGGAGAGGCAAATGAGCAGTTCTTC. Protein: CASSQGRLAGEANEQFF.